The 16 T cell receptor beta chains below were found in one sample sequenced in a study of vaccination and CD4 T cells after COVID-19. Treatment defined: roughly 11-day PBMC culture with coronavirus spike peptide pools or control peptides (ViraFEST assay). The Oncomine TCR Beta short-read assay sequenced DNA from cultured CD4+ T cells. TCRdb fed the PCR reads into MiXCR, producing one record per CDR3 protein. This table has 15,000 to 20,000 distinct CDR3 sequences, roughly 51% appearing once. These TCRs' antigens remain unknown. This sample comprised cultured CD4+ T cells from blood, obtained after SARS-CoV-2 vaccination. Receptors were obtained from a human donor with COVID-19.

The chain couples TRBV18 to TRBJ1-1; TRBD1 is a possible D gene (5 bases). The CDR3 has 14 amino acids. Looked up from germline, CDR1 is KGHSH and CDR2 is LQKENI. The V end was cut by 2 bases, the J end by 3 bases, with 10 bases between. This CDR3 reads CASSPGGTDTEAFF. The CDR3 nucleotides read TGTGCCAGCTCACCAGGAGGGACGGACACTGAAGCTTTCTTT.

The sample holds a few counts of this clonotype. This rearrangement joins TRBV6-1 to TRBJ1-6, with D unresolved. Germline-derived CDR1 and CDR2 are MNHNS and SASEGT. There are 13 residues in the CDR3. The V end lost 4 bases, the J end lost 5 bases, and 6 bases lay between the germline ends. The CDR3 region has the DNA TGTGCCAGCAGTGTTCGGGATAATTCACCCCTCCACTTT. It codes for CASSVRDNSPLHF.

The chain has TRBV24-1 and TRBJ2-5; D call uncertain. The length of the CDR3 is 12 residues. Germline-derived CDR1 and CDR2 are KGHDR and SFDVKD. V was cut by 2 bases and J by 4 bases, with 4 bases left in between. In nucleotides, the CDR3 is TGTGCCACCAGTGATTCCCTAGAGACCCAGTACTTC. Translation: CATSDSLETQYF.

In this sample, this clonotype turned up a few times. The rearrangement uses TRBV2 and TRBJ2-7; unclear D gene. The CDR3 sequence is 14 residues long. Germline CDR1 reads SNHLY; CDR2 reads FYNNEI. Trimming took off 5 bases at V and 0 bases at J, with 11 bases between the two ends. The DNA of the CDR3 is TGTGCCAGCAGTTACGGTGCTAGCTCCTACGAGCAGTACTTC. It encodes CASSYGASSYEQYF.

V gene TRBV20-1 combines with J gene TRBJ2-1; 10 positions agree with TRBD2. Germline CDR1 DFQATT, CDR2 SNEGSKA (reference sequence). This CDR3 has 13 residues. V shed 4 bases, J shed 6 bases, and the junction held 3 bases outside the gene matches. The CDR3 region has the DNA TGCAGTGCTAATAGCGGGGGGATCAATGAGCAGTTCTTC. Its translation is CSANSGGINEQFF.

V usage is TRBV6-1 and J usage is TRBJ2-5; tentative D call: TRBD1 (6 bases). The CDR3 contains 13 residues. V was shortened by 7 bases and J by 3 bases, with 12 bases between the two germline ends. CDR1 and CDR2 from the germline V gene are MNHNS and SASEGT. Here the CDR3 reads CASTRTEKETQYF. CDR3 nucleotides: TGTGCCAGCACCCGGACAGAAAAAGAGACCCAGTACTTC.

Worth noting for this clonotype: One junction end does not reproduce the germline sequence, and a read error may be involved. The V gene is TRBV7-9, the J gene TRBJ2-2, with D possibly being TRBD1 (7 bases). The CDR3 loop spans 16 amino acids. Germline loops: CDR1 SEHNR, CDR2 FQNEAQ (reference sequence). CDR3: CASSFSRGVLAGEPFF. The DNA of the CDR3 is TGTGCCAGCAGCTTCAGCAGGGGGGTACTGGCTGGGGAGCCGTTTTTT.

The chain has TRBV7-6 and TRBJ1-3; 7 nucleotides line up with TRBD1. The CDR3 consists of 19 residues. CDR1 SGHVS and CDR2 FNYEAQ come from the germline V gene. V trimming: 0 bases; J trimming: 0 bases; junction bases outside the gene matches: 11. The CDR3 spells CASSLAPGQSDPSGNTIYF. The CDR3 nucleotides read TGTGCCAGCAGCTTAGCGCCGGGACAGTCCGATCCCTCTGGAAACACCATATATTTT.

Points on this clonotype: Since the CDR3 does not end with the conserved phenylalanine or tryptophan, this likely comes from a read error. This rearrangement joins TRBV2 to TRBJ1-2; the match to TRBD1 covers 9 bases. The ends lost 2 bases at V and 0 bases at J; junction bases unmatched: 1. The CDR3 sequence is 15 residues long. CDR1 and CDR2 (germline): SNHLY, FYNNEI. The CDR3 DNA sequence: TGTGCCAGCAGTGAAACAGGGGGCCCTAACTATGGCTACACCCTC. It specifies CASSETGGPNYGYTL.

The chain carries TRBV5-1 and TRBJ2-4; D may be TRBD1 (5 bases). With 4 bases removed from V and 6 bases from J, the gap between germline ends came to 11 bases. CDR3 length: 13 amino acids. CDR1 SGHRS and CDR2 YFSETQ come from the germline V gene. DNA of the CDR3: TGCGCCAGCAGCGCCCAGGGAAGAAACATTCAGTACTTC. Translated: CASSAQGRNIQYF.

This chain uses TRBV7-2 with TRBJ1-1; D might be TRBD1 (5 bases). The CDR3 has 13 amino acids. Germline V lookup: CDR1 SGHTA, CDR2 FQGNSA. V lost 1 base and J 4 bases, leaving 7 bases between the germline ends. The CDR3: CASSLGGVTEAFF. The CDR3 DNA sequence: TGTGCCAGCAGCTTAGGAGGGGTCACTGAAGCTTTCTTT.

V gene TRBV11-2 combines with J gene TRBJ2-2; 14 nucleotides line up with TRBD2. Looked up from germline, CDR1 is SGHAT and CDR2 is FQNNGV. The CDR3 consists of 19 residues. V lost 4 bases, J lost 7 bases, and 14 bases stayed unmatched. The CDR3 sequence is CASSSNQRLAGGPGGELFF. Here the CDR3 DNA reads TGTGCCAGCAGCTCCAATCAACGACTAGCGGGGGGGCCCGGCGGGGAGCTGTTTTTT. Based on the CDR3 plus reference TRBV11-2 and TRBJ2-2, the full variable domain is EAGVAQSPRYKIIEKRQSVAFWCNPISGHATLYWYQQILGQGPKLLIQFQNNGVVDDSQLPKDRFSAERLKGVDSTLKIQPAKLEDSAVYLCASSSNQRLAGGPGGELFFGEGSRLTVL.

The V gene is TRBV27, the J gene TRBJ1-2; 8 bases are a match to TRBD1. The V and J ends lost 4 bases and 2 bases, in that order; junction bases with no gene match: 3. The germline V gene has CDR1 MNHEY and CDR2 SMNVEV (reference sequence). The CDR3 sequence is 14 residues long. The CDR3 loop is CASSSAGGNYGYTF. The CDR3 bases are TGTGCCAGCAGTTCCGCAGGGGGCAACTATGGCTACACCTTC.

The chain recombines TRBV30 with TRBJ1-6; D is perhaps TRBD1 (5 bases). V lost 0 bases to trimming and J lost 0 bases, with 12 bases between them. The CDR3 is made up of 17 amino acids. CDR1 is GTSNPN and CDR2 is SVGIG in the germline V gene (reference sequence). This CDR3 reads CAWSVWGPSSYNSPLHF. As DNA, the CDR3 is TGTGCCTGGAGTGTTTGGGGACCCAGCTCCTATAATTCACCCCTCCACTTT.

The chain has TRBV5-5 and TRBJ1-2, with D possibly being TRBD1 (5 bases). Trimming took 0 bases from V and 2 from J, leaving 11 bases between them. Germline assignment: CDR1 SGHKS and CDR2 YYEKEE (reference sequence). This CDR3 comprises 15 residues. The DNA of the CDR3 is TGTGCCAGCAGCTTGGCCTCAGGGATCAACTATGGCTACACCTTC. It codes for CASSLASGINYGYTF.

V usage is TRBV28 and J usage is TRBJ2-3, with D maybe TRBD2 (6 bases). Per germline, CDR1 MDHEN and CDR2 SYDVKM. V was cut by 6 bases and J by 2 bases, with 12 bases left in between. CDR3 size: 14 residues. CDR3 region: CASSGDLHTDTQYF. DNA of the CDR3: TGTGCCAGCAGCGGGGACTTACACACAGATACGCAGTATTTT.